This T cell receptor beta chain stems from a study of cytomegalovirus exposure and HLA in healthy donors. Findings and caveats of the study: What a later analysis showed was that several of the most significant clusters appeared linked to common viral pathogens. In a later analysis, HLA-associated TCR beta chains were more clonally expanded than equally common others. A highly shared variant cluster was judged a likely technical artifact. Evidence from a later analysis indicated that most CMV-associated TCR beta chains looked HLA-restricted.

13 Jbeta primers and 60 Vbeta primers were used for the PCR. The protocol was immunoSEQ multiplex PCR, while the TCRdb copy is restricted to in-frame clones and leaves out a portion. The sample holds about 160,000 clones, around 80% seen once. CDR3 length: 14 residues. Per germline, CDR1 GTSNPN and CDR2 SVGIG (reference sequence). J was trimmed by 2 bases and V by 0 bases; bases with no gene match: 2. Remarks on this clone: What it binds is not known.

The specimen was PBMCs. This chain joins TRBV30 and TRBJ1-2, with 8 positions matching TRBD1. This TCR derives from a male donor in good health and CMV-seropositive. The DNA for the CDR3 is TGTGCCTGGAGTGTCGCAGGGGGCAACTATGGCTACACCTTC. It yields the protein CAWSVAGGNYGYTF.